This T cell receptor (beta chain) originates from a study of long-term antiretroviral therapy in people with HIV. Germline CDR1 and CDR2: MNHEY and SVGAGI. The CDR3 sequence is 15 residues long. The junction had 7 bases not matched to a gene; V was cut back by 5 bases and J by 3 bases. It was version v3.0 of the immunoSEQ assay that was run at survey level. Sequencing was performed with immunoSEQ multiplex PCR; in TCRdb, only in-frame clones are kept and a portion is missing. The profile shows about 28,000 clones, about 90% of them singletons. Study observations and caveats: At every time point, clones expanded before ART dominated the repertoire.

As to this clone: Its matching antigen is unknown.

The chain joins TRBV6-5 to TRBJ2-7; 10 bases are a match to TRBD1. Source: unsorted PBMCs, taken 2 years after starting antiretroviral therapy. The TCR originated in a man in his fifties or sixties with HIV. CDR3 DNA: TGTGCCAGCAGTCCGGACAGGGGGAATAGCTACGAGCAGTACTTC. This codes for CASSPDRGNSYEQYF.